This TCR beta chain emerged from a study of blood T cell repertoires in COVID-19. Using immunoSEQ multiplex PCR, the repertoire was profiled, and TCRdb retains in-frame clones only, with some absent. The top ten hold 2% to 3% of the sample, which has over 200,000 clones, around 89% seen once. The CDR3 has 13 residues. Trimming pared 4 bases from V and 11 bases from J, leaving 15 bases between. This chain connects TRBV12-3 or TRBV12-4 to TRBJ1-5, with TRBD1 as a possible D gene (6 bases). Sequencing was done on a sample of peripheral blood. This clonotype was sampled from a man between 25 and 39 years old with COVID-19, enrolled during active disease. The CDR3 loop reads CASSSGGQGSQHF. The CDR3 DNA is TGTGCCAGCAGTTCGGGGGGCCAGGGTTCCCAGCATTTT.